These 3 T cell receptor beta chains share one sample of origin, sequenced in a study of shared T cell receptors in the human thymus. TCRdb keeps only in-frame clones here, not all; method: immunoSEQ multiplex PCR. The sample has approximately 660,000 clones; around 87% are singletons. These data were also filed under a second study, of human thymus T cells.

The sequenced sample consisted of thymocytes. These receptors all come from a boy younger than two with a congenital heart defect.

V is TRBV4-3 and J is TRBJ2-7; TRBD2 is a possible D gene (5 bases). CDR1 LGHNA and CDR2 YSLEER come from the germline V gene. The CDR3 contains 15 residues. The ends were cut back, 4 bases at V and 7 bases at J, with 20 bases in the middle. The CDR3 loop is CASSPRAGLLWEQYF. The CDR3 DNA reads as TGCGCCAGCAGCCCCCGTGCGGGCCTCCTATGGGAGCAGTACTTC.

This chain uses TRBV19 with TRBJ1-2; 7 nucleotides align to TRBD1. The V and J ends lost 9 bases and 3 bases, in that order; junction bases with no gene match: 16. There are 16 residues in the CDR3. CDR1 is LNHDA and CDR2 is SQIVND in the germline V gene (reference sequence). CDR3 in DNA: TGTGCCAGCACCGCCCAGGGGGGCACGAGAGACTATGGCTACACCTTC. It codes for CASTAQGGTRDYGYTF.

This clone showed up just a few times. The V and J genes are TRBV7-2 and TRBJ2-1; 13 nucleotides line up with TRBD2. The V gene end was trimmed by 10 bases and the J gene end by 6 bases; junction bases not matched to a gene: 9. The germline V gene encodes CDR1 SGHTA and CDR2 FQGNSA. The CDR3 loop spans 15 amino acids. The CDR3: CATDPGLAGSNEQFF. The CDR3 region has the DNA TGTGCCACTGACCCGGGACTAGCGGGAAGCAATGAGCAGTTCTTC.